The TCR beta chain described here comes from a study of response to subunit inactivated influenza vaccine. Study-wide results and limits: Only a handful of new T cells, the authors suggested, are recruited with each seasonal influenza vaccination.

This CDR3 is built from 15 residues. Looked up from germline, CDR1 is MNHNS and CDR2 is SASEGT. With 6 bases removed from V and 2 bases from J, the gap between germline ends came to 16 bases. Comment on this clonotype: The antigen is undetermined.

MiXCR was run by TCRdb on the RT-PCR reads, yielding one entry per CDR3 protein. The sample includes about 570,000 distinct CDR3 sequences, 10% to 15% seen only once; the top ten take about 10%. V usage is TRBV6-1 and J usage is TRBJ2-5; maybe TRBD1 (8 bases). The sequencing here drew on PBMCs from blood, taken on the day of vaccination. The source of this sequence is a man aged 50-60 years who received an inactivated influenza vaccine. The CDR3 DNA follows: TGTGCCAGCAGAGAACAGGGGGGGGGACAAGAGACCCAGTACTTC. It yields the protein CASREQGGGQETQYF.